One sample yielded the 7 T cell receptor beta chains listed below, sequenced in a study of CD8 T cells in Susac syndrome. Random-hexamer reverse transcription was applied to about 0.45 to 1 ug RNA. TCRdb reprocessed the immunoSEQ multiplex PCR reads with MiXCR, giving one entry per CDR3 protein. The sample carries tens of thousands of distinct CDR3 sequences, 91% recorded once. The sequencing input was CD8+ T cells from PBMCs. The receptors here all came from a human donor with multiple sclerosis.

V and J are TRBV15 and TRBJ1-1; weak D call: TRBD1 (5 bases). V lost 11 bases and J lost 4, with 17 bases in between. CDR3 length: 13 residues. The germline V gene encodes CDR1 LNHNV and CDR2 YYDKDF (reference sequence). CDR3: CAAATAQITEAFF. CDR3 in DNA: TGTGCCGCGGCGACAGCCCAGATCACTGAAGCTTTCTTT.

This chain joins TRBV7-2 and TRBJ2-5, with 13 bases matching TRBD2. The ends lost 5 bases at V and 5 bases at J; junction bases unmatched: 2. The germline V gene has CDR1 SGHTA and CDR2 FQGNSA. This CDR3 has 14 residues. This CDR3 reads CASSELAGGETQYF. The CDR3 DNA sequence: TGTGCCAGCAGCGAACTAGCGGGAGGGGAGACCCAGTACTTC.

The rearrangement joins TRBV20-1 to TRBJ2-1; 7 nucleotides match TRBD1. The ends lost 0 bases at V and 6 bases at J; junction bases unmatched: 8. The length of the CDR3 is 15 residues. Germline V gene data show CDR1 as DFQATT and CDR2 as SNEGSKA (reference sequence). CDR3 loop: CSARDRHNRGNEQFF. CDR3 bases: TGCAGTGCTAGAGATAGGCATAACAGGGGCAATGAGCAGTTCTTC.

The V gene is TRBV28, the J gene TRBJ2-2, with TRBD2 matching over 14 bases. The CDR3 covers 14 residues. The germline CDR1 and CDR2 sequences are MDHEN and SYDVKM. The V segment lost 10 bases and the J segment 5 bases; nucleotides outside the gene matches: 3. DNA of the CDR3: TGTGCCACGTGGACTAGCGGGAGGACCGGGGAGCTGTTTTTT. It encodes CATWTSGRTGELFF.

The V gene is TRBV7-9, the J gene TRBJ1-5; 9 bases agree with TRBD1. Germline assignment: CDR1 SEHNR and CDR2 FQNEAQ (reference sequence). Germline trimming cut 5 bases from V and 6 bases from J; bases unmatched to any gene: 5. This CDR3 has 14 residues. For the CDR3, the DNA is TGTGCCAGCAGCAGGGGACAGGGTGGTCAGCCCCAGCATTTT. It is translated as CASSRGQGGQPQHF. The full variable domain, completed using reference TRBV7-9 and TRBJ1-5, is DTGVSQNPRHKITKRGQNVTFRCDPISEHNRLYWYRQTLGQGPEFLTYFQNEAQLEKSRLLSDRFSAERPKGSFSTLEIQRTEQGDSAMYLCASSRGQGGQPQHFGDGTRLSIL.

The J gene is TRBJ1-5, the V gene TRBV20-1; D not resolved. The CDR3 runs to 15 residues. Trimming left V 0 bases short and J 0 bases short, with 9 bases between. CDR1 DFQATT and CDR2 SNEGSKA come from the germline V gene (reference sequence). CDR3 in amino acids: CSARDHEFSNQPQHF. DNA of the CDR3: TGCAGTGCTAGAGATCATGAGTTTAGCAATCAGCCCCAGCATTTT.

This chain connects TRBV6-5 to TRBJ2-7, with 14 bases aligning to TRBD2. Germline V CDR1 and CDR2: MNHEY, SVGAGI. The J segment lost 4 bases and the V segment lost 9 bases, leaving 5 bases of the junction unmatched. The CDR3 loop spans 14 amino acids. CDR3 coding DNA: TGTGCCAGTTCGGGACTAGCGGGAGCATACGAGCAGTACTTC. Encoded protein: CASSGLAGAYEQYF.